The 16 T cell receptor beta chains below were found in one sample sequenced in a study of T cell responses to AZD1222 COVID-19 vaccine. The table came from immunoSEQ multiplex PCR; TCRdb's copy has only in-frame clones and leaves some out. The table records over 50,000 clones, around 84% of them present only once. Material: peripheral blood, obtained on day 0 of AZD1222 vaccination. The receptors derive from an adult in good health.

This clone came up a few times. The V gene is TRBV15, the J gene TRBJ1-6; D not resolved. Trimming removed 0 bases from V and 6 bases from J, with 3 bases in between. The germline V gene has CDR1 LNHNV and CDR2 YYDKDF (reference sequence). The CDR3 runs 13 residues. Written as DNA, the CDR3 is TGTGCCACCAGCAGAGATCCTAATTCACCCCTCCACTTT. Amino acids: CATSRDPNSPLHF.

The chain is built from TRBV6-2 or TRBV6-3 and TRBJ2-5; D possibly corresponds to TRBD2 (7 bases). Per germline, CDR1 MNHEY and CDR2 SVGEGT. V was clipped by 5 bases and J by 0 bases, with 10 bases between them. This CDR3 contains 14 residues. CDR3 residues: CASSEGGYQETQYF. CDR3 nucleotides: TGTGCCAGCAGTGAGGGGGGGTACCAAGAGACCCAGTACTTC.

The gene calls are TRBV6-4 and TRBJ1-4; D may be TRBD1 (5 bases). The CDR3 is 13 residues long. CDR1 is MRHNA and CDR2 is SNTAGT in the germline V gene. The V gene lost 10 bases and the J gene lost 4 bases, with 13 bases spanning the gap. CDR3 protein: CATSGTVNEKLFF. In nucleotides, the CDR3 is TGTGCCACCTCCGGGACCGTTAATGAAAAACTGTTTTTT.

V gene TRBV6-5 combines with J gene TRBJ2-2, with D maybe TRBD1 (6 bases). The V and J ends lost 2 bases and 2 bases respectively, with 9 bases between them. This CDR3 has 15 amino acids. Looked up from germline, CDR1 is MNHEY and CDR2 is SVGAGI. This CDR3 is CASSYGTHNTGELFF. DNA of the CDR3: TGTGCCAGCAGTTACGGGACACACAACACCGGGGAGCTGTTTTTT.

The chain is built from TRBV10-3 and TRBJ1-6, with D uncertain. Between the trimmed V and J ends, which lost 5 bases and 7 bases, there was a span of 12 bases. The V gene's germline CDR1 is ENHRY and CDR2 SYGVKD. The CDR3 runs to 14 residues. CDR3: CAISPQVSNSPLHF. As DNA, the CDR3 is TGTGCCATCAGTCCCCAGGTTTCCAATTCACCCCTCCACTTT.

The J gene is TRBJ1-1, the V gene TRBV7-6; the match to TRBD1 covers 7 bases. Losses at the gene ends were 5 bases for V and 10 bases for J; bases not matched to a gene: 13. The CDR3 length is 14 residues. Germline CDR1 and CDR2: SGHVS and FNYEAQ. The CDR3 DNA reads TGTGCCAGCAGCCCAAACGGGAGGGGGCTTGGAGCTTTCTTT. Protein product: CASSPNGRGLGAFF.

V usage is TRBV24-1 and J usage is TRBJ2-5; D gene unclear. Germline-derived CDR1 and CDR2 are KGHDR and SFDVKD. The V end was cut by 4 bases, the J end by 5 bases, with 10 bases between. This CDR3 is 13 amino acids long. In nucleotides, the CDR3 is TGTGCCACCAGTGACCGCCGTATGGAGACCCAGTACTTC. This codes for CATSDRRMETQYF.

The rearrangement uses TRBV2 and TRBJ2-7, with D perhaps being TRBD1 or TRBD2 (6 bases each). From germline, CDR1 is SNHLY and CDR2 FYNNEI. The ends were cut back, 5 bases at V and 3 bases at J, with 14 bases in the middle. CDR3 length equals 14 residues. The CDR3 region is CASSPMGGYYEQYF. CDR3 DNA sequence: TGTGCCAGCAGTCCTATGGGGGGCTACTACGAGCAGTACTTC.

The gene calls are TRBV6-6 and TRBJ1-4; D call uncertain. Trimming stripped 6 bases from V and 8 bases from J, with 13 bases between. In germline, CDR1 is MNHNY, CDR2 SVGAGI (reference sequence). There are 13 residues in the CDR3. The CDR3 protein is CASSTWGAEKLFF. CDR3 DNA sequence: TGTGCCAGCAGCACATGGGGTGCCGAAAAACTGTTTTTT.

The rearrangement uses TRBV20-1 and TRBJ1-2; a possible D gene is TRBD1 (5 bases). This CDR3 is built from 10 residues. V was shortened by 2 bases and J by 7 bases, with 5 bases between the two germline ends. Germline lookup yields CDR1 DFQATT and CDR2 SNEGSKA (reference sequence). CDR3 in DNA: TGCAGTGCTAGACAGGGTGGCTACACCTTC. Translating it yields CSARQGGYTF.

This clone was recorded a few times. V is TRBV7-7 and J is TRBJ2-1; TRBD2 matches 12 bases. The V and J ends lost 5 bases and 4 bases, in that order; junction bases with no gene match: 3. CDR1 and CDR2 from the germline V gene are SSHAT and FNYEAQ (reference sequence). The CDR3 has 15 residues. The CDR3 coding sequence is TGTGCCAGCAGCCTAACTAGCGGGGGGTACAATGAGCAGTTCTTC. Translated, it gives CASSLTSGGYNEQFF.

The J gene is TRBJ1-3, the V gene TRBV3-1 (or the pseudogene TRBV3-2); D not certain. The CDR3 spans 13 residues. V dropped 3 bases and J dropped 0 bases, with 3 bases sitting between them. CDR1 is LGHDT and CDR2 is YNNKEL in the germline V gene (reference sequence). The CDR3 bases are TGTGCCAGCAGCCAGTACTCTGGAAACACCATATATTTT. It is translated as CASSQYSGNTIYF.

V and J are TRBV18 and TRBJ2-7; TRBD1 agrees at 8 bases. J was trimmed by 0 bases and V by 2 bases; bases with no gene match: 6. Germline V CDR1 and CDR2: KGHSH, LQKENI. CDR3 size: 16 residues. In nucleotides, the CDR3 is TGTGCCAGCTCACCAACGACAGGGGACCCCTCCTACGAGCAGTACTTC. This codes for CASSPTTGDPSYEQYF.

V usage is TRBV7-2 and J usage is TRBJ2-1, with 7 positions matching TRBD1. Trimming at V came to 3 bases and at J to 0 bases, leaving 8 bases not matched to a gene. The CDR3 is made up of 17 amino acids. Germline V CDR1 and CDR2: SGHTA, FQGNSA. The CDR3 coding sequence is TGTGCCAGCAGCTTTCGGAGTGGGGACAGCTCCTACAATGAGCAGTTCTTC. It specifies CASSFRSGDSSYNEQFF.

The rearrangement links TRBV9 to TRBJ2-7; D unresolved. CDR3 length equals 14 residues. The germline V gene encodes CDR1 SGDLS and CDR2 YYNGEE. V was pared by 0 bases and J by 0 bases, with 7 bases between. CDR3 in DNA: TGTGCCAGCAGCGTAGAGGGCAACTCCTACGAGCAGTACTTC. It codes for CASSVEGNSYEQYF.

The rearrangement joins TRBV2 to TRBJ2-1; TRBD2 agrees at 8 bases. Trimming at V came to 2 bases and at J to 1 base, leaving 4 bases not matched to a gene. The CDR3 covers 16 residues. Germline V gene data show CDR1 as SNHLY and CDR2 as FYNNEI. The CDR3 DNA reads TGTGCCAGCAGTGAAACCAGCGGGGGATCCTACAATGAGCAGTTCTTC. Translated: CASSETSGGSYNEQFF.